This passage covers 6 T cell receptor beta chains from one sample sequenced in a study of T cells after yellow fever vaccination. Via MiXCR, TCRdb re-called the 5' RACE reads, giving one row per CDR3 protein. Of 300,000 to 400,000 distinct CDR3 sequences listed, approximately 12% are singletons. The input for sequencing was CD4+ T cells sorted from PBMCs, taken 15 days after the yellow fever booster vaccination. The receptors here all came from a man between 18 and 35 years old who received the YFV17D yellow fever vaccine.

The chain links TRBV7-9 to TRBJ2-5, with TRBD1 identical over 9 bases. Germline loops: CDR1 SEHNR, CDR2 FQNEAQ (reference sequence). Trimming took 5 bases from V and 7 from J; bases not matched to a gene: 14. The CDR3 is made up of 16 amino acids. The CDR3 region has the DNA TGTGCCAGCAGCCCCTCCGGGACAGGGTGGGGGACGACCCAGTACTTC. This gives the protein CASSPSGTGWGTTQYF.

This clonotype was recorded only once. This rearrangement joins TRBV6-1 to TRBJ2-7; D remains unclear. CDR1 and CDR2 from the germline V gene are MNHNS and SASEGT. Trimming shortened V by 7 bases and J by 7 bases, and 17 bases separated the two germline ends. This CDR3 spans 13 amino acids. The CDR3 sequence is CASKNWVTWEQYV. The CDR3 DNA is TGTGCCAGCAAAAACTGGGTTACATGGGAGCAGTACGTC.

This clonotype was recorded many times. The CDR3 here is CASSLASGRGETQYF. Written as DNA, the CDR3 is TGTGCCAGCAGCCTCGCTAGCGGGAGGGGGGAGACCCAGTACTTC. The chain uses TRBV7-2 and TRBJ2-5; TRBD2 aligns across 12 bases. Trimming at V came to 5 bases and at J to 5 bases, leaving 6 bases not matched to a gene. Germline values: CDR1 SGHTA, CDR2 FQGNSA. This CDR3 has 15 amino acids. Variable domain in full (rest from reference TRBV7-2 and TRBJ2-5): GAGVSQSPSNKVTEKGKDVELRCDPISGHTALYWYRQSLGQGLEFLIYFQGNSAPDKSGLPSDRFSAERTGGSVSTLTIQRTQQEDSAVYLCASSLASGRGETQYFGPGTRLLVL.

There are a few counts of this clonotype. The V gene is TRBV24-1, the J gene TRBJ2-1; 7 bases are a match to TRBD1. Germline loops: CDR1 KGHDR, CDR2 SFDVKD. This CDR3 has 15 residues. V lost 7 bases, J lost 8 bases, and 13 bases stayed unmatched. Here the CDR3 DNA reads TGTGCCACCAGCCCCGCCGGTCAGGGGGACGATGAGCAGTTCTTC. This sequence encodes CATSPAGQGDDEQFF.

This clonotype came up many times. V is TRBV5-6 and J is TRBJ2-3; TRBD2 is a possible D gene (5 bases). Germline lookup yields CDR1 SGHDT and CDR2 YYEEEE. With 5 bases removed from V and 5 bases from J, the gap between germline ends came to 9 bases. The CDR3 runs to 12 residues. CDR3 sequence: CASRESGDTQYF. CDR3 DNA: TGTGCCAGCAGGGAGAGCGGAGATACGCAGTATTTT. The variable domain in full, with the rest retrieved from reference TRBV5-6 and TRBJ2-3, is DAGVTQSPTHLIKTRGQQVTLRCSPKSGHDTVSWYQQALGQGPQFIFQYYEEEERQRGNFPDRFSGHQFPNYSSELNVNALLLGDSALYLCASRESGDTQYFGPGTRLTVL.

The V and J genes are TRBV20-1 and TRBJ2-2; D could derive from TRBD1 or TRBD2 (5 bases each). The CDR3 length is 12 residues. Germline-derived CDR1 and CDR2 are DFQATT and SNEGSKA (reference sequence). Here the CDR3 DNA reads TGCAGCTGTCCAGGGACCACCGGGGAGCTGTTTTTT. Encoded protein: CSCPGTTGELFF.